Here is one T cell receptor (beta chain) with its context. What it recognizes is unknown. A second PCR of about 7 to 11 cycles used a sample-barcoded 5' primer and a J-beta primer mix. A template-switch adaptor that had 12 random nucleotides put a tag on each cDNA molecule. TCRdb fed the 5' RACE reads into MiXCR, producing one record per CDR3 protein. The data contain roughly 930,000 distinct CDR3 sequences, under 50% of them singletons. The data belong to a study of blood T cells in healthy people across ages. Each sample provided at least 5 micrograms of extracted total RNA. This CDR3 has 14 residues. V was cut by 0 bases and J by 11 bases, with 16 bases left in between. The germline V gene has CDR1 KGHSH and CDR2 LQKENI. Study results and caveats: As age increased, TCR beta diversity per million T cells fell in a roughly linear fashion. Expanded clonotype shifts may have been confounded, as the donors had an unknown CMV status.

This TCR was sampled from a man aged 30 to 39 in good health. The chain joins TRBV18 to TRBJ2-5; no firm D call. The material sequenced was blood. The CDR3 loop is CASSPPSPQVGQYF. CDR3 in DNA: TGTGCCAGCTCACCACCTAGCCCTCAAGTGGGGCAGTACTTC.